This entry lists 14 T cell receptor beta chains sequenced from one sample in a study. The TRBV12-4/TRBJ1-2 clonotypes were amplified using barcode primers with ligated adaptors. TCRdb re-called the multiplex PCR reads through MiXCR, storing one row per CDR3 protein. The sample holds some 2,500 distinct CDR3 sequences, about 4.6% seen once. Sequenced sample: naive CD4+ T cells sorted from blood. Subset noted: naive CD4+ T cells, CD4+CD45RA+CD25-. The source is a female donor with breast cancer.

Within the sample, this clonotype is medium-sized (0.01 to 0.1%). V gene TRBV12-3 or TRBV12-4 combines with J gene TRBJ1-2; D is uncertain. V was shortened by 6 bases and J by 7 bases, with 21 bases between the two germline ends. The CDR3 has 15 residues. The CDR3 spells CASSPGEGRYSGYTF. DNA of the CDR3: TGTGCCAGCAGCCCTGGCGAGGGCCGTTATTCTGGCTACACCTTC.

By sample fraction, this clonotype is medium-sized. The rearrangement links TRBV12-3 or TRBV12-4 to TRBJ1-2; D gene unclear. Trimming took off 4 bases at V and 8 bases at J, with 11 bases between the two ends. The CDR3 is 12 residues long. DNA for the CDR3: TGTGCCAGCAGTTCCGGGGAACGCGGCTACACCTTC. Protein: CASSSGERGYTF.

Relative to its sample, this clonotype is medium-sized. V and J are TRBV12-3 or TRBV12-4 and TRBJ1-2; D unresolved. V gave up 3 bases and J gave up 4 bases, with 6 bases separating them. The CDR3 has 12 residues. CDR3 nucleotide sequence: TGTGCCAGCAGTTTTCGACGCTATGGCTACACCTTC. As protein: CASSFRRYGYTF.

Judged by abundance, this clonotype is medium-sized (0.01 to 0.1%). The chain carries TRBV12-3 or TRBV12-4 and TRBJ1-2; D is possibly TRBD1 (6 bases). The CDR3 spans 15 residues. V was pared by 6 bases and J by 2 bases, with 16 bases between. The CDR3 here is CASRTGTAYNYGYTF. The CDR3 DNA reads as TGTGCCAGCAGAACAGGGACGGCTTACAACTATGGCTACACCTTC.

By sample fraction, this clonotype is medium-sized. The rearrangement links TRBV12-3 or TRBV12-4 to TRBJ1-2; D ambiguous. The CDR3 is made up of 13 amino acids. V was trimmed by 10 bases and J by 1 base, leaving 13 bases between them. The CDR3 here is CAIMGSFNYGYTF. Written as DNA, the CDR3 is TGTGCCATCATGGGATCCTTTAACTATGGCTACACCTTC.

By proportion, this clonotype is medium-sized. The chain joins TRBV12-3 or TRBV12-4 to TRBJ1-2; D is ambiguous. V lost 6 bases and J 2 bases, leaving 13 bases between the germline ends. This CDR3 is 14 amino acids long. CDR3 loop: CASSRDAYNYGYTF. The CDR3 DNA follows: TGTGCCAGCAGCCGAGATGCTTACAACTATGGCTACACCTTC.

This clonotype is labeled medium-sized. The rearrangement uses TRBV12-3 or TRBV12-4 and TRBJ1-2, with 8 bases aligning to TRBD1. CDR3 length: 14 amino acids. Losses at the gene ends were 6 bases for V and 8 bases for J; bases not matched to a gene: 11. In DNA form, the CDR3 reads TGTGCCAGCAGCCTACAGGACAGGGTAGTCGGCTACACCTTC. Translation: CASSLQDRVVGYTF.

This clonotype is medium-sized. The chain carries TRBV12-3 or TRBV12-4 and TRBJ1-2; 7 bases are shared with TRBD1. The CDR3 extends over 14 amino acids. V dropped 5 bases and J dropped 2; count of bases not matched to a gene: 5. The CDR3: CASSGQEANYGYTF. In DNA, the CDR3 is TGTGCCAGCAGTGGACAGGAAGCCAACTATGGCTACACCTTC.

By proportion, this clonotype is medium-sized. J is TRBJ1-2 and V is TRBV12-3 or TRBV12-4; no definite D call. Trimming removed 6 bases at V and 3 bases at J, with 14 bases between. This CDR3 is built from 14 residues. Written as DNA, the CDR3 is TGTGCCAGCAGGTTAAGCGGCCTAGACTATGGCTACACCTTC. It translates to CASRLSGLDYGYTF.

Within the sample, this clonotype is medium-sized. The V gene is TRBV12-3 or TRBV12-4, the J gene TRBJ1-2, with D tentatively TRBD1 (5 bases). The ends were cut back, 2 bases at V and 4 bases at J, with 11 bases in the middle. The length of the CDR3 is 14 residues. The CDR3 loop is CASSLSGLGYGYTF. CDR3 bases: TGTGCCAGCAGTTTATCAGGGCTTGGCTATGGCTACACCTTC.

This clonotype is categorized as medium-sized. V is TRBV12-3 or TRBV12-4 and J is TRBJ1-2, with 9 bases fitting TRBD1. The CDR3 is made up of 18 amino acids. V shed 5 bases, J shed 8 bases, and the junction held 21 bases outside the gene matches. CDR3 protein: CASSPPSGQGGDVRGYTF. DNA for the CDR3: TGTGCCAGCAGTCCACCCTCGGGACAGGGTGGGGATGTGCGAGGCTACACCTTC.

By share, this clonotype counts as medium-sized (0.01 to 0.1%). The chain employs TRBV12-3 or TRBV12-4 and TRBJ1-2; perhaps TRBD1 as D (5 bases). This CDR3 contains 11 residues. Trimming stripped 5 bases from V and 4 bases from J, with 5 bases between. CDR3 DNA: TGTGCCAGCAGTGACAGCTATGGCTACACCTTC. This codes for CASSDSYGYTF.

This clonotype was observed many times. CDR3 residues: CASSLIGGGGYTF. The CDR3, as DNA: TGTGCCAGCAGTTTGATAGGAGGAGGCGGCTACACCTTC. V is TRBV12-3 or TRBV12-4 and J is TRBJ1-2; D unresolved. The CDR3 is 13 residues long. V dropped 3 bases and J dropped 8 bases, with 13 bases sitting between them.

By share, this clonotype counts as medium-sized. This chain uses TRBV12-3 or TRBV12-4 with TRBJ1-2; no reliable D call. V was pared by 10 bases and J by 11 bases, with 17 bases between. This CDR3 region has 11 residues. The CDR3 spells CAIRRKGHYTF. The CDR3 DNA sequence: TGTGCCATCCGTAGGAAGGGTCATTACACCTTC.